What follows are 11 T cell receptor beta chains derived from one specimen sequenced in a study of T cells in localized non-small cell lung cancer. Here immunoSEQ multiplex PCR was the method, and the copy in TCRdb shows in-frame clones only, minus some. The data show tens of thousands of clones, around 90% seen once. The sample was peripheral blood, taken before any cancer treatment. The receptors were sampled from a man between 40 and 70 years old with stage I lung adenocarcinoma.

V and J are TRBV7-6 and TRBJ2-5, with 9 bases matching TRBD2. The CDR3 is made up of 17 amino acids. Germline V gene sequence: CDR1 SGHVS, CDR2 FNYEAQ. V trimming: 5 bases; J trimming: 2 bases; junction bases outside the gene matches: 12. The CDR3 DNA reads TGTGCCAGCAGCCCCCCGGGCGGGGGGGCACAACAAGAGACCCAGTACTTC. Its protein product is CASSPPGGGAQQETQYF.

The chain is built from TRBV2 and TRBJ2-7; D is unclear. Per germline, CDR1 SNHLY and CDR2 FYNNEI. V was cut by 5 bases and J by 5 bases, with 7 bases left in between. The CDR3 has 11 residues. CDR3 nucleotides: TGTGCCAGCAGTATACAAGACGAGCAGTACTTC. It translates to CASSIQDEQYF.

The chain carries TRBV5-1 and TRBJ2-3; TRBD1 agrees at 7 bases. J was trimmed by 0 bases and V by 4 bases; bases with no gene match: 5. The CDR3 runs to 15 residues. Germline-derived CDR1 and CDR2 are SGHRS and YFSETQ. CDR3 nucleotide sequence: TGCGCCAGCAGCAGGGACAGAGCTAGCACAGATACGCAGTATTTT. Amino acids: CASSRDRASTDTQYF.

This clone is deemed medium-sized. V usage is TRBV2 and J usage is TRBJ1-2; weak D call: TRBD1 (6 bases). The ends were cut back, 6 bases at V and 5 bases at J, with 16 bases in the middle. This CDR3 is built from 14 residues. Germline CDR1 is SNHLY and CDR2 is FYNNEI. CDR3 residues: CASRTGTHSYGYTF. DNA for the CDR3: TGTGCCAGCAGGACCGGGACACATTCTTATGGCTACACCTTC.

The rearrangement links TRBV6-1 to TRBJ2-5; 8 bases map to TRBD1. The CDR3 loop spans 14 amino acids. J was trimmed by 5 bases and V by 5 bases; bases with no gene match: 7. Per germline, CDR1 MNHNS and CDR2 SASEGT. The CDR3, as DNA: TGTGCCAGCAGTCATATCGACAGGGGCGAGACCCAGTACTTC. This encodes CASSHIDRGETQYF.

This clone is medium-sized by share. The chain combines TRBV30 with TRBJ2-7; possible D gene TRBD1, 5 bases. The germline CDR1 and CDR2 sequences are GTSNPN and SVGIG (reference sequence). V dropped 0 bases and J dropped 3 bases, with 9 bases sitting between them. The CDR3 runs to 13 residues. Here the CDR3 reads CAWSVPDSYEQYF. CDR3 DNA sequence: TGTGCCTGGAGTGTACCTGACAGCTACGAGCAGTACTTC.

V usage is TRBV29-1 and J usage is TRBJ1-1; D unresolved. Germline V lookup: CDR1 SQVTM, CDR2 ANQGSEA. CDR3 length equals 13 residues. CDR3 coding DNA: TGCAGTGCCGACCGTGTCCCGGGGACTGAAGCTTTCTTT. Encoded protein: CSADRVPGTEAFF.

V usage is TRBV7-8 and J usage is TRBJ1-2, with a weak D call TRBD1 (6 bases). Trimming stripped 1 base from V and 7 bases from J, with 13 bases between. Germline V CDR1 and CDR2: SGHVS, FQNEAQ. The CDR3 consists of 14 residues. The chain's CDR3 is CASSLGTGLSGYTF. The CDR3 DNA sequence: TGTGCCAGCAGCTTAGGAACAGGGCTCTCTGGCTACACCTTC.

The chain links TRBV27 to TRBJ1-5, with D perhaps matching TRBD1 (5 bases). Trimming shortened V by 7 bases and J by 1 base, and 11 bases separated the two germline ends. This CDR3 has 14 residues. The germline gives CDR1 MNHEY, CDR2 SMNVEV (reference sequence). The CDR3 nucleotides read TGTGCCAGCAAGGGGTTGCAAAGCAATCAGCCCCAGCATTTT. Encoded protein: CASKGLQSNQPQHF.

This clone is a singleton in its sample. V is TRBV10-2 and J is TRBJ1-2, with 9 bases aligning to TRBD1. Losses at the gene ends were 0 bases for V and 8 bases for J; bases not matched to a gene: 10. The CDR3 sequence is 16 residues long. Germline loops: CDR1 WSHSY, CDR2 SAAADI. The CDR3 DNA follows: TGCGCCAGCAGTGAGTCGATATGGGACAGGGTTGGCGGCTACACCTTC. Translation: CASSESIWDRVGGYTF.

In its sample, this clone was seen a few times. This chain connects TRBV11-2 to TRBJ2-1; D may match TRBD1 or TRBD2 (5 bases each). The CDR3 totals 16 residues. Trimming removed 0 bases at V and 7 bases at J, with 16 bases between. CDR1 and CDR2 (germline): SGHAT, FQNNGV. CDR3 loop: CASSLDLSGRANEQFF. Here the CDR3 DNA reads TGTGCCAGCAGCTTAGATCTATCGGGGCGGGCAAATGAGCAGTTCTTC.